Presented here are 11 T cell receptor beta chains from one specimen sequenced in a study of post-analysis software for immune sequencing data. General study findings and limits: In patients, four to six TRBV segments were more frequent than in controls, with TRBV5-6, TRBV5-1 and TRBV20-1 among them.

No cognate antigen is known for these TCRs. Unique-molecular-identifier-tagged TCR beta cDNA libraries were used. One entry per CDR3 protein, called by TCRdb with MiXCR from the PCR reads. The data hold more than 450,000 distinct CDR3 sequences, with around 34% observed a single time. The sample consisted of blood. The receptors were gathered from a girl aged 2-17 years with multiple sclerosis.

The chain recombines TRBV29-1 with TRBJ2-5; 7 nucleotides match TRBD1. The J call may be incorrect, as the DNA end agrees better with TRBJ2-7. Per the germline V gene, CDR1 is SQVTM and CDR2 is ANQGSEA. This CDR3 is 13 amino acids long. The CDR3 loop is CSVAPQGKNEQYF. The DNA of the CDR3 is TGCAGCGTTGCCCCACAGGGGAAGAACGAGCAGTACTTC.

This clonotype was detected a few times. The chain recombines TRBV7-9 with TRBJ2-3, with D unclear. CDR1 and CDR2 (germline): SEHNR, FQNEAQ (reference sequence). The CDR3 runs 14 residues. V dropped 6 bases and J dropped 2 bases, with 12 bases sitting between them. The CDR3 region has the DNA TGTGCCAGCAGTCCGGGTCTAACCACAGATACGCAGTATTTT. It translates to CASSPGLTTDTQYF.

This chain connects TRBV6-6 to TRBJ1-1; D is unresolved. Trimming took 0 bases from V and 1 from J, leaving 9 bases between them. Germline loops: CDR1 MNHNY, CDR2 SVGAGI (reference sequence). The CDR3 is 15 amino acids. CDR3 amino acids: CASSYSPRPNTEAFF. The CDR3 coding sequence is TGTGCCAGCAGTTACTCTCCCAGACCGAACACTGAAGCTTTCTTT.

This clonotype has only a few counts. J is TRBJ1-5 and V is TRBV5-1; D is perhaps TRBD1 (6 bases). The CDR3 contains 15 residues. Germline V gives CDR1 SGHRS, CDR2 YFSETQ. The V gene lost 4 bases and the J gene lost 3 bases, with 14 bases spanning the gap. For the CDR3, the DNA is TGCGCCAGCAGCGTGGGGGACACGTCCAATCAGCCCCAGCATTTT. This sequence encodes CASSVGDTSNQPQHF.

The V call is TRBV13, the J call TRBJ2-7; the D gene is possibly TRBD1 (7 bases). Trimming took off 1 base at V and 1 base at J, with 14 bases between the two ends. Germline CDR1 reads PRHDT; CDR2 reads FYEKMQ (reference sequence). The CDR3 extends over 16 amino acids. Written as DNA, the CDR3 is TGTGCCAGCAGCTTAGTGCCGACAGGGAGGTCCTACGAGCAGTACTTC. This translates into CASSLVPTGRSYEQYF.

This chain links TRBV20-1 with TRBJ2-3, with D perhaps TRBD2 (6 bases). Germline values: CDR1 DFQATT, CDR2 SNEGSKA (reference sequence). The V and J ends lost 4 bases and 2 bases respectively, with 16 bases between them. The CDR3 totals 15 residues. CDR3 bases: TGCAGTGCTATGGTCTCAGGGAGGCCCACAGATACGCAGTATTTT. Translated: CSAMVSGRPTDTQYF.

This clonotype appeared a few times. The chain is built from TRBV9 and TRBJ1-2; perhaps TRBD1 as D (6 bases). Germline assignment: CDR1 SGDLS and CDR2 YYNGEE. The CDR3 covers 13 residues. V lost 4 bases, J lost 4 bases, and 11 bases lay in between. CDR3 nucleotide sequence: TGTGCCAGCAGCCACAGGGTGGCCTATGGCTACACCTTC. It translates to CASSHRVAYGYTF.

This clonotype was picked up a small number of times. The chain links TRBV20-1 to TRBJ2-1; 7 bases match TRBD2. CDR1 DFQATT and CDR2 SNEGSKA come from the germline V gene (reference sequence). The V segment lost 5 bases and the J segment 0 bases; nucleotides outside the gene matches: 7. The CDR3 covers 15 residues. The CDR3 sequence: CSALPAGSSYNEQFF. CDR3 nucleotide sequence: TGCAGTGCTCTCCCAGCGGGGAGCTCCTACAATGAGCAGTTCTTC.

The chain carries TRBV10-3 and TRBJ2-3; 7 bases map to TRBD2. Trimming cost V 0 bases and J 4 bases; bases outside gene matches: 10. From germline, CDR1 is ENHRY and CDR2 SYGVKD. CDR3 size: 17 residues. CDR3 loop: CAISESMVGGTADTQYF. For the CDR3, the DNA is TGTGCCATCAGTGAGTCGATGGTCGGGGGGACTGCAGATACGCAGTATTTT.

The J gene is TRBJ2-6, the V gene TRBV7-9, with D perhaps being TRBD1 or TRBD2 (5 bases each). The V and J ends lost 1 base and 0 bases respectively, with 7 bases between them. Germline assignment: CDR1 SEHNR and CDR2 FQNEAQ (reference sequence). CDR3 length: 16 residues. CDR3 nucleotides: TGTGCCAGCAGCTTAGAAGGGACCTCTGGGGCCAACGTCCTGACTTTC. It codes for CASSLEGTSGANVLTF.

This clonotype came up many times. This chain uses TRBV20-1 with TRBJ1-2; no firm D call. The CDR3 covers 11 residues. The V gene's germline CDR1 is DFQATT and CDR2 SNEGSKA (reference sequence). V was clipped by 0 bases and J by 4 bases, with 3 bases between them. The CDR3 region has the DNA TGCAGTGCTAGAGATTTCTATGGCTACACCTTC. This gives the protein CSARDFYGYTF.